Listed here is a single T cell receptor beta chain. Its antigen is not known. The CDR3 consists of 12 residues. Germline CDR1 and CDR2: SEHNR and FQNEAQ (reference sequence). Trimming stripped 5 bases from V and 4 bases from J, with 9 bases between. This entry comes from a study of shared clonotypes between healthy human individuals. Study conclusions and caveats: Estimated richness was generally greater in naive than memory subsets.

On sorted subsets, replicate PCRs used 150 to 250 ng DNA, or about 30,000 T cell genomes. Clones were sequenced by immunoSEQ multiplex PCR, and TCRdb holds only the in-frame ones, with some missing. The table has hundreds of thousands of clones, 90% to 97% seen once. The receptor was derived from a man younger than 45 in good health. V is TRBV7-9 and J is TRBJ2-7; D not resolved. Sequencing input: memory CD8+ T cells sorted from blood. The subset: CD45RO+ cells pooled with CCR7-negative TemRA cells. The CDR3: CASSPNGYEQYF. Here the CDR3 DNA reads TGTGCCAGCAGCCCAAATGGGTACGAGCAGTACTTC.